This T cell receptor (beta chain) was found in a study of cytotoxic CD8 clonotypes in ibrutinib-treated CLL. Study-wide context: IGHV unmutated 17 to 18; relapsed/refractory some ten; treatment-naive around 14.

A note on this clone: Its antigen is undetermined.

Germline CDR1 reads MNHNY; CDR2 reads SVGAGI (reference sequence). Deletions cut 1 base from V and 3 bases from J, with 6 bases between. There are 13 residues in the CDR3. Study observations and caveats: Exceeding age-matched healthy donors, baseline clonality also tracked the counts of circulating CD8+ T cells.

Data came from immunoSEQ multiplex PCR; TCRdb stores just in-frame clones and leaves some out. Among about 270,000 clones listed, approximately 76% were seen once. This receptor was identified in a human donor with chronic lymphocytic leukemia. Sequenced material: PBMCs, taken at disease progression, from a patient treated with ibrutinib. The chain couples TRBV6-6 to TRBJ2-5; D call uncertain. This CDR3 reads CASSYWYEETQYF. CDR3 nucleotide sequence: TGTGCCAGCAGTTACTGGTACGAAGAGACCCAGTACTTC.